These T cell receptor beta chains were read from a single sample in a study of blood T cell repertoires in COVID-19. Repertoires were generated with immunoSEQ multiplex PCR, while TCRdb's copy carries only in-frame clones and drops some. Counted here are about 200,000 clones, 80% to 90% occurring once; the ten biggest clones make up around 4.9%. The sequencing sample was made of peripheral blood. The receptors come from a woman aged 80 or older with acute or convalescent COVID-19. The CDR3 runs from the conserved cysteine through the conserved F or W. A D gene is named only where the DNA matches it firmly. Part of the rows lack a size; the others show once, few, many or a class for expanded clones.

v_call,j_call,clone_size,d_call,cdr3_aa,cdr3_nt
TRBV20-1,TRBJ2-1,NA,NA,CSASDFLEYSYNEQFF,TGCAGTGCTAGTGACTTCTTGGAGTACTCCTACAATGAGCAGTTCTTC
TRBV6-5,TRBJ1-5,NA,TRBD1,CASSYLPTGRGQPQHF,TGTGCCAGCAGTTACCTTCCGACAGGGAGAGGTCAGCCCCAGCATTTT
TRBV6-2/TRBV6-3,TRBJ2-1,NA,TRBD2,CASSYGGLARVSYNEQFF,TGTGCCAGCAGTTACGGAGGACTAGCGAGGGTGTCCTACAATGAGCAGTTCTTC
TRBV29-1,TRBJ2-7,NA,TRBD2,CSVLDLAGGPYEQYF,TGCAGCGTTTTAGATCTAGCGGGAGGCCCCTACGAGCAGTACTTC
TRBV27,TRBJ2-2,NA,NA,CASSFLSGELFF,TGTGCCAGCAGTTTTCTTAGCGGGGAGCTGTTTTTT
TRBV5-5,TRBJ1-4,NA,TRBD1,CASSSRTGEVFEKLFF,TGTGCCAGCAGCTCCAGGACAGGGGAGGTATTTGAAAAACTGTTTTTT
TRBV24-1,TRBJ1-2,once,NA,CATMGGAEDYGYTF,TGTGCCACCATGGGGGGGGCAGAGGACTATGGCTACACCTTC
TRBV18,TRBJ2-1,NA,NA,CASSLSAGGFDEQFF,TGTGCCAGCTCCTTATCAGCAGGGGGGTTCGATGAGCAGTTCTTC
TRBV21-1,TRBJ1-6,NA,NA,CASSWFVELDRGHNSPLHF,TGTGCCAGCAGCTGGTTTGTCGAGTTGGACAGGGGCCATAATTCACCCCTCCACTTT
TRBV18,TRBJ2-5,NA,TRBD1,CASSPRQGAETQYF,TGTGCCAGCTCACCCCGACAGGGCGCCGAGACCCAGTACTTC
TRBV24-1,TRBJ2-3,once,TRBD2,CATSDLAGGADTQYF,TGTGCCACCAGTGATCTCGCGGGAGGCGCAGATACGCAGTATTTT
TRBV7-3,TRBJ2-5,NA,TRBD1,CASSFGQGETQYF,TGTGCCAGCAGCTTTGGACAGGGGGAGACCCAGTACTTC
TRBV28,TRBJ1-5,NA,NA,CASNPSTGGNQPQHF,TGTGCCAGCAATCCGTCGACAGGCGGGAATCAGCCCCAGCATTTT
TRBV7-6,TRBJ2-1,NA,TRBD2,CASSLSGTSGAFSYNEQFF,TGTGCCAGCAGCTTATCCGGGACTAGCGGAGCATTCTCCTACAATGAGCAGTTCTTC
TRBV7-2,TRBJ1-2,NA,TRBD1,CASSLRTGIYGYTF,TGTGCCAGCAGCCTTAGGACAGGGATCTATGGCTACACCTTC